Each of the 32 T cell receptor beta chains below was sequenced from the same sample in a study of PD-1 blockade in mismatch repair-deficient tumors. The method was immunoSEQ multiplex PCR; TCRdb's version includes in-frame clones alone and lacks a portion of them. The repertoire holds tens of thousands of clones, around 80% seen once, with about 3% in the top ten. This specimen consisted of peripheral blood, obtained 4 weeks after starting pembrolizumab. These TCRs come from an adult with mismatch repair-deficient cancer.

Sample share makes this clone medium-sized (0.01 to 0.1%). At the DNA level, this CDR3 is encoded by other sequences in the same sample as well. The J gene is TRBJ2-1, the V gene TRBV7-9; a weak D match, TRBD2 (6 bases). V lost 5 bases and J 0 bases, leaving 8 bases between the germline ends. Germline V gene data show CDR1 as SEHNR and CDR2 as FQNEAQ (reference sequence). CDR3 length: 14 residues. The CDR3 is CASSPGSSYNEQFF. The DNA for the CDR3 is TGTGCCAGCAGCCCCGGGAGCTCCTACAATGAGCAGTTCTTC. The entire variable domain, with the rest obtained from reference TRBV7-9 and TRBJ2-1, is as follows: DTGVSQNPRHKITKRGQNVTFRCDPISEHNRLYWYRQTLGQGPEFLTYFQNEAQLEKSRLLSDRFSAERPKGSFSTLEIQRTEQGDSAMYLCASSPGSSYNEQFFGPGTRLTVL.

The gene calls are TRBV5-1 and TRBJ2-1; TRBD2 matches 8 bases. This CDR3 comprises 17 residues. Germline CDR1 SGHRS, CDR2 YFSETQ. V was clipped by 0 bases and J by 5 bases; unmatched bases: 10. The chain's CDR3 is CASSLVVSGGLHNEQFF. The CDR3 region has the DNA TGCGCCAGCAGCTTGGTGGTATCGGGAGGGCTCCACAATGAGCAGTTCTTC.

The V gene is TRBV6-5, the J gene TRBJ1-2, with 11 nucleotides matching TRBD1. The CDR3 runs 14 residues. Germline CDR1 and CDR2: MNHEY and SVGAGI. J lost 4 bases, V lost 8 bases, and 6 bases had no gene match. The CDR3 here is CASGPGQGVYGYTF. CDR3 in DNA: TGTGCCAGCGGTCCGGGACAGGGGGTCTATGGCTACACCTTC.

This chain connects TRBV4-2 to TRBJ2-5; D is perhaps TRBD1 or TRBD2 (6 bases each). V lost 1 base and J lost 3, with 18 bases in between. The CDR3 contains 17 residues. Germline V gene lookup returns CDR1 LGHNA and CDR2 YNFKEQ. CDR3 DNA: TGTGCCAGCAGCCAAGTCTTCGGGGGCGTGAGGGAAGAGACCCAGTACTTC. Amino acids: CASSQVFGGVREETQYF.

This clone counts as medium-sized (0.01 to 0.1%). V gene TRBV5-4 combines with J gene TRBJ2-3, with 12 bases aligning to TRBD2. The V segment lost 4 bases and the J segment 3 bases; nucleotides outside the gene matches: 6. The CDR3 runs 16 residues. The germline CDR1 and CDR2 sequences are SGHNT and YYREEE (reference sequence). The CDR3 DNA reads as TGTGCCAGCAGCCCCCGGACTAGCGGGATAACAGATACGCAGTATTTT. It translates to CASSPRTSGITDTQYF.

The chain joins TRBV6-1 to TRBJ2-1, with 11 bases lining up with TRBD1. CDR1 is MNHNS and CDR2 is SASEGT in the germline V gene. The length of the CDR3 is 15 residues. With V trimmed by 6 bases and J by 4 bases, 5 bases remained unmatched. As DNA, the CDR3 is TGTGCCAGCAGCTCCGGGACAGGGGGATACAATGAGCAGTTCTTC. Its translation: CASSSGTGGYNEQFF.

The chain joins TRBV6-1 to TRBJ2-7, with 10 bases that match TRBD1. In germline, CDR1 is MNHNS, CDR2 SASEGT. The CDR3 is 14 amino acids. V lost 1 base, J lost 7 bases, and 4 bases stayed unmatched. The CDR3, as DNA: TGTGCCAGCAGTGAAGTAAGGACAGGGGGGGAGCAGTACTTC. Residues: CASSEVRTGGEQYF.

CDR3 sequence: CASNRGDGYTF. CDR3 sequence (DNA): TGTGCCAGCAACAGGGGGGATGGCTACACCTTC. The chain couples TRBV6-1 to TRBJ1-2, with 8 nucleotides matching TRBD1. This CDR3 comprises 11 residues. Germline loops: CDR1 MNHNS, CDR2 SASEGT. V lost 7 bases, J lost 6 bases, and 1 base stayed unmatched.

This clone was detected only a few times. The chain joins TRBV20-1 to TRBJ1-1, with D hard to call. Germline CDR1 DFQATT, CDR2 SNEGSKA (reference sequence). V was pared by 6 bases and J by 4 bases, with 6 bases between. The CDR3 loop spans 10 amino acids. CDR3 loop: CSAGPTEAFF. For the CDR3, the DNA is TGCAGTGCGGGTCCCACTGAAGCTTTCTTT.

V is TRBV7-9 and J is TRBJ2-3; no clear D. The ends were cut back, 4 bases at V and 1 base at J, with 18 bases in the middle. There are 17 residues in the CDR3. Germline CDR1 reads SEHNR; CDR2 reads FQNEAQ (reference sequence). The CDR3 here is CASSSERSLPGTDTQYF. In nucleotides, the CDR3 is TGTGCCAGCAGCTCCGAAAGGAGTCTCCCGGGCACAGATACGCAGTATTTT.

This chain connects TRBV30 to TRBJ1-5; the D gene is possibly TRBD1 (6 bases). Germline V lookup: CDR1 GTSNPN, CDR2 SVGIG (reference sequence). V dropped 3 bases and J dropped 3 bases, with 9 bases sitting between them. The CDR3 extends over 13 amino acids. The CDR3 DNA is TGTGCCTGGAGAGGGGGATCCAATCAGCCCCAGCATTTT. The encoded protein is CAWRGGSNQPQHF.

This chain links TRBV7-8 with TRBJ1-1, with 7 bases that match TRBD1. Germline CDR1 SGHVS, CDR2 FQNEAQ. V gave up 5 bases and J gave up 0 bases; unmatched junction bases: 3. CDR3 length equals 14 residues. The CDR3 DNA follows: TGTGCCAGCAGCGCCAGGGGGTTGAACACTGAAGCTTTCTTT. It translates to CASSARGLNTEAFF.

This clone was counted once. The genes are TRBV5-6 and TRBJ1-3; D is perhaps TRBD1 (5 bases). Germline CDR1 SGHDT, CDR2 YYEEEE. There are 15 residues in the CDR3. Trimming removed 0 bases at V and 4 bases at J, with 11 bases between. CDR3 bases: TGTGCCAGCAGCTTGGAAACAGGCTACGGAAACACCATATATTTT. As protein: CASSLETGYGNTIYF.

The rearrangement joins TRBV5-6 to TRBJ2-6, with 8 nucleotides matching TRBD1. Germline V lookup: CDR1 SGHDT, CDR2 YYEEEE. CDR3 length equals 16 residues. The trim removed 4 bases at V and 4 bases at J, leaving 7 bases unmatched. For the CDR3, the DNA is TGTGCCAGCAGCGGGCAGACAGGGGCCGGGGCCAACGTCCTGACTTTC. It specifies CASSGQTGAGANVLTF. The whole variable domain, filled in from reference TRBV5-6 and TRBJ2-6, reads DAGVTQSPTHLIKTRGQQVTLRCSPKSGHDTVSWYQQALGQGPQFIFQYYEEEERQRGNFPDRFSGHQFPNYSSELNVNALLLGDSALYLCASSGQTGAGANVLTFGAGSRLTVL.

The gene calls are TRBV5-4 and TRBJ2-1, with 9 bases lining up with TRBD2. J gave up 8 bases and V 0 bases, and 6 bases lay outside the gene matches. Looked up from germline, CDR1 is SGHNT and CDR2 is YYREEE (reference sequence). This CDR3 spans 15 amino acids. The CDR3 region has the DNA TGTGCCAGCAGCTTGGGTAGCGGGAGTGGGTATGAGCAGTTCTTC. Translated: CASSLGSGSGYEQFF.

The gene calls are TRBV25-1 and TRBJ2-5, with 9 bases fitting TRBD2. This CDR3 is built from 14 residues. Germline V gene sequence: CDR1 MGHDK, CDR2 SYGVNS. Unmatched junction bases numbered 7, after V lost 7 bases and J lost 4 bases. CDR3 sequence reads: CASKLAGHGETQYF. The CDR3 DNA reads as TGTGCCAGCAAACTAGCGGGCCACGGAGAGACCCAGTACTTC.

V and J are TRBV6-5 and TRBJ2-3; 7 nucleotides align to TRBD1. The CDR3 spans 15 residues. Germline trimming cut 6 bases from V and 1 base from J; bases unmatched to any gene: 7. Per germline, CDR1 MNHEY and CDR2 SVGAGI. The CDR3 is CASRSSGTGTDTQYF. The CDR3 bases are TGTGCCAGCAGATCCTCCGGGACAGGCACAGATACGCAGTATTTT.

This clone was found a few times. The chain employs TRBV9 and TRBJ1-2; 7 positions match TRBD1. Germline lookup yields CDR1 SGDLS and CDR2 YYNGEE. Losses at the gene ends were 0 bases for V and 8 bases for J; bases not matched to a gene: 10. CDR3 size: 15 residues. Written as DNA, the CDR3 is TGTGCCAGCAGCGTAGGGTTGACAGGGATAGAGGGCTACACCTTC. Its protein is CASSVGLTGIEGYTF. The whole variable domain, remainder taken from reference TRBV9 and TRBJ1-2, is DSGVTQTPKHLITATGQRVTLRCSPRSGDLSVYWYQQSLDQGLQFLIQYYNGEERAKGNILERFSAQQFPDLHSELNLSSLELGDSALYFCASSVGLTGIEGYTFGSGTRLTVV.

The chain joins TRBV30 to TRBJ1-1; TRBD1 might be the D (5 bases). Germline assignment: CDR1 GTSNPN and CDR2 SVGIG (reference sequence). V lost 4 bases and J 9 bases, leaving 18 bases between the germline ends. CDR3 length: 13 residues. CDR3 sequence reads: CAWKAGTGVKAFF. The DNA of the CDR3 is TGTGCCTGGAAGGCGGGGACCGGAGTGAAAGCTTTCTTT.

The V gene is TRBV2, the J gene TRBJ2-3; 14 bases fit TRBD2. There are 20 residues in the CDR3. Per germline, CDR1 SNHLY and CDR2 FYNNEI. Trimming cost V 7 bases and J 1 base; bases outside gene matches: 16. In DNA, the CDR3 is TGTGCCAGCACCCGGCGGCCCTCGACTAGCGGGGGGGCCCGCACAGATACGCAGTATTTT. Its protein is CASTRRPSTSGGARTDTQYF.

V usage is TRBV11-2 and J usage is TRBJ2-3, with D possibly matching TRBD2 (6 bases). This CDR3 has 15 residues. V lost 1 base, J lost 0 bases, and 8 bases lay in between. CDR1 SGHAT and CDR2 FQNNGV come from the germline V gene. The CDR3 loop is CASSLGAGSTDTQYF. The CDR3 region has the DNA TGTGCCAGCAGCTTAGGGGCGGGGAGCACAGATACGCAGTATTTT.

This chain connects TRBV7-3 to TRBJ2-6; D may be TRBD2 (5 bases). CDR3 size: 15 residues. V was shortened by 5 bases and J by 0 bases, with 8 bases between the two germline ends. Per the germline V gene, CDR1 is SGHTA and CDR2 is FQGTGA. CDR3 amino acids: CASSLDSSGANVLTF. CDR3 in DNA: TGTGCCAGCAGCCTGGACTCCTCTGGGGCCAACGTCCTGACTTTC.

The CDR3 is CASSRTGGRYGYTF. CDR3 bases: TGTGCCAGCAGCCGGACAGGGGGCAGATATGGCTACACCTTC. V is TRBV27 and J is TRBJ1-2, with 11 bases matching TRBD1. CDR3 length: 14 amino acids. The trim removed 6 bases at V and 5 bases at J, leaving 5 bases unmatched. In germline, CDR1 is MNHEY, CDR2 SMNVEV (reference sequence).

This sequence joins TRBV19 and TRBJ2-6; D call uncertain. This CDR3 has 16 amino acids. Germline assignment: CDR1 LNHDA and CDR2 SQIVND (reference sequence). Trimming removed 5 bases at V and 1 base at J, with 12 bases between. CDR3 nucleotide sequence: TGTGCCAGTAGTTTCACCGGGCTTTCTGGGGCCAACGTCCTGACTTTC. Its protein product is CASSFTGLSGANVLTF.

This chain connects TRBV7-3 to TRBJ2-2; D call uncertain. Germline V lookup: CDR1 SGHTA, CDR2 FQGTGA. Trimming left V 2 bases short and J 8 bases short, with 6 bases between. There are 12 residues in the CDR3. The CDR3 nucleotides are TGTGCCAGCAGCTTAGGGCAGGGGGAGCTGTTTTTT. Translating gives CASSLGQGELFF.

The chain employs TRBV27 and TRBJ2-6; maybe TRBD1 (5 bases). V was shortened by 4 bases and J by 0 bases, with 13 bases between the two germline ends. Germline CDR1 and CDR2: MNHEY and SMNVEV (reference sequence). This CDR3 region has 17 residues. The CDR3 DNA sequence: TGTGCCAGCAGTTCAACAGGTGGAAGCTCTGGGGCCAACGTCCTGACTTTC. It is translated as CASSSTGGSSGANVLTF.

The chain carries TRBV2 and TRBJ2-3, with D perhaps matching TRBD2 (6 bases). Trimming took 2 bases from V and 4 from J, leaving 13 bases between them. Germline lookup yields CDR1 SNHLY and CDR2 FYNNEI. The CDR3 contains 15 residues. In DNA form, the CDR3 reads TGTGCCAGCAGTGAACGTCCTCCGGGGGCAGATACGCAGTATTTT. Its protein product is CASSERPPGADTQYF.

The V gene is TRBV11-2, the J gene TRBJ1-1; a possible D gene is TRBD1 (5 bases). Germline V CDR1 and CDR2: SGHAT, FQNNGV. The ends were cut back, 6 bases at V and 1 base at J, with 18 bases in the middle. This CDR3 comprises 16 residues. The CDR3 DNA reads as TGTGCCAGCAGACCTGACCCGGGACGTCAGAACACTGAAGCTTTCTTT. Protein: CASRPDPGRQNTEAFF.

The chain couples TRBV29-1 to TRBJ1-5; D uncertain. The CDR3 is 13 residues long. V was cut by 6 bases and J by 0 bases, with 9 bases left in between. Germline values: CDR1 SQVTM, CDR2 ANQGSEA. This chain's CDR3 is CSVQVGSNQPQHF. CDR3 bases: TGCAGCGTGCAAGTTGGTAGCAATCAGCCCCAGCATTTT.

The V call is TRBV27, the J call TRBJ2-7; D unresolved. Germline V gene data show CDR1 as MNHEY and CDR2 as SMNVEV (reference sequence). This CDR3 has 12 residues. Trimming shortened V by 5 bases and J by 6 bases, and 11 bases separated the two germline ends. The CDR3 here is CASSIPGAEQYF. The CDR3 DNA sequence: TGTGCCAGCAGTATCCCGGGCGCCGAGCAGTACTTC.

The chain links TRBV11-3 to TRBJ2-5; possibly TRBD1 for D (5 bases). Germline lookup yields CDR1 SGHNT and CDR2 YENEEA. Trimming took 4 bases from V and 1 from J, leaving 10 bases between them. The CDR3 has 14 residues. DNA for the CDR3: TGTGCCAGCAGCTCCCGACAGCCCCAAGAGACCCAGTACTTC. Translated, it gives CASSSRQPQETQYF. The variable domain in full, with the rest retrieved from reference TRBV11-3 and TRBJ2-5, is EAGVVQSPRYKIIEKKQPVAFWCNPISGHNTLYWYLQNLGQGPELLIRYENEEAVDDSQLPKDRFSAERLKGVDSTLKIQPAELGDSAVYLCASSSRQPQETQYFGPGTRLLVL.

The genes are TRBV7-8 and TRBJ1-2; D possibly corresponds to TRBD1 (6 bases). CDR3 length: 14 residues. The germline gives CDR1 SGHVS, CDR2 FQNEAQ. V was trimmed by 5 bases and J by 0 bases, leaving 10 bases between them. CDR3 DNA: TGTGCCAGCAGCGCGGACAGAGCTAACTATGGCTACACCTTC. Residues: CASSADRANYGYTF.